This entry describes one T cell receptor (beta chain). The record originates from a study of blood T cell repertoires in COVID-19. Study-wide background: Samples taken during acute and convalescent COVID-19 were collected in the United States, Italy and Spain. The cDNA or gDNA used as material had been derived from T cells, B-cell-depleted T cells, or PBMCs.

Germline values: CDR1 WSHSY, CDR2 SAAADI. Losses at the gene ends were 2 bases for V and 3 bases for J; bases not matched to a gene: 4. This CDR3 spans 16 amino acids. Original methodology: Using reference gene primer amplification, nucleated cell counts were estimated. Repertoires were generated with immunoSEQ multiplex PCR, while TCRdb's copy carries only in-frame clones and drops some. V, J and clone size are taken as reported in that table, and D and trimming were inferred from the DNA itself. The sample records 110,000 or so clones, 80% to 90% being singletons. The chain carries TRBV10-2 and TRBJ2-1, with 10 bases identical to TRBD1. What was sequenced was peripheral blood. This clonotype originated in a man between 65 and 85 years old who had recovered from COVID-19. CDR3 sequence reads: CASSEIGTGDYNEQFF. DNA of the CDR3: TGCGCCAGCAGTGAGATAGGGACAGGGGACTACAATGAGCAGTTCTTC.